The 28 T cell receptor beta chains reported below all come from one sample, sequenced in a study of identical twins. MiXCR, applied by TCRdb to the 5' RACE reads, yields one record per CDR3 protein. Counted here are around 240,000 distinct CDR3 sequences, roughly a tenth occurring once; the ten biggest clones make up 10%. The sample taken for sequencing was memory T cells sorted from blood. The receptors stem from a man aged 50 to 60 in good health.

A word on this clonotype: This may stem from a read error, because a much larger clone lies one nucleotide away. The chain employs TRBV18 and TRBJ1-5; the D is unclear. This CDR3 region has 13 residues. In germline, CDR1 is KGHSH, CDR2 LQKENI. Trimming pared 2 bases from V and 9 bases from J, leaving 11 bases between. The CDR3: CASSPSLDPPQHF. Written as DNA, the CDR3 is TGTGCCAGCTCACCATCTCTGGACCCGCCCCAGCATTTT. The complete variable domain, with remaining parts taken from reference TRBV18 and TRBJ1-5, reads NAGVMQNPRHLVRRRGQEARLRCSPMKGHSHVYWYRQLPEEGLKFMVYLQKENIIDESGMPKERFSAEFPKEGPSILRIQQVVRGDSAAYFCASSPSLDPPQHFGDGTRLSIL.

This clonotype has a count of ten or more. The V call is TRBV29-1, the J call TRBJ2-7, with a weak D call TRBD1 (6 bases). The germline V gene has CDR1 SQVTM and CDR2 ANQGSEA. This CDR3 comprises 14 residues. Between the trimmed V and J ends, which lost 1 base and 2 bases, there was a span of 12 bases. The DNA of the CDR3 is TGCAGCGTTGAAGCCAGGGACAATCCCTACGAGCAGTACTTC. It yields the protein CSVEARDNPYEQYF.

The rearrangement links TRBV5-1 to TRBJ2-3, with 9 positions matching TRBD2. The junction had 13 bases not matched to a gene; V was cut back by 3 bases and J by 5 bases. In germline, CDR1 is SGHRS, CDR2 YFSETQ. The CDR3 spans 17 residues. The CDR3 loop reads CASSSIAGDLRGDTQYF. The CDR3 coding sequence is TGCGCCAGCAGCTCGATAGCGGGGGACCTACGAGGAGATACGCAGTATTTT.

The chain joins TRBV5-1 to TRBJ2-1; TRBD2 agrees at 7 bases. This CDR3 region has 15 residues. V was clipped by 1 base and J by 6 bases; unmatched bases: 7. Per the germline V gene, CDR1 is SGHRS and CDR2 is YFSETQ. In DNA, the CDR3 is TGCGCCAGCAGCTTGAACAGCGGGGAAATCAATGAGCAGTTCTTC. It is translated as CASSLNSGEINEQFF.

This clonotype occurred a few times. The gene calls are TRBV29-1 and TRBJ1-2; D gene uncertain. There are 12 residues in the CDR3. In germline, CDR1 is SQVTM, CDR2 ANQGSEA. V shed 4 bases and J shed 2 bases, with 8 bases lying between them. The CDR3 protein is CSVGSQNYGYTF. CDR3 DNA sequence: TGCAGCGTTGGGTCACAGAACTATGGCTACACCTTC.

The CDR3 loop is CASRSGRAETDTQYF. The CDR3 nucleotides read TGTGCCAGCAGGAGCGGGAGGGCCGAAACAGATACGCAGTATTTT. The V gene is TRBV5-4, the J gene TRBJ2-3; the match to TRBD2 covers 10 bases. The CDR3 sequence is 15 residues long. Germline V gene sequence: CDR1 SGHNT, CDR2 YYREEE (reference sequence). J lost 3 bases, V lost 5 bases, and 6 bases had no gene match.

This clonotype was observed a handful of times. The chain combines TRBV5-1 with TRBJ1-6, with D hard to call. The V gene lost 0 bases and the J gene lost 5 bases, with 9 bases spanning the gap. CDR1 SGHRS and CDR2 YFSETQ come from the germline V gene. CDR3 size: 15 residues. The CDR3 nucleotides are TGCGCCAGCAGCTTGGATGCAGGAGATAATTCACCCCTCCACTTT. Protein sequence: CASSLDAGDNSPLHF. The full variable domain, its missing parts supplied by reference TRBV5-1 and TRBJ1-6, is KAGVTQTPRYLIKTRGQQVTLSCSPISGHRSVSWYQQTPGQGLQFLFEYFSETQRNKGNFPGRFSGRQFSNSRSEMNVSTLELGDSALYLCASSLDAGDNSPLHFGNGTRLTVT.

This clonotype was seen more than once but under ten times. The chain recombines TRBV10-3 with TRBJ2-5; D may correspond to TRBD1 or TRBD2 (7 bases each). This CDR3 has 15 amino acids. Germline CDR1 is ENHRY and CDR2 is SYGVKD. The V gene lost 6 bases and the J gene lost 3 bases, with 17 bases spanning the gap. The CDR3 DNA reads TGTGCCATCAGCGCAGGGGGGGGGACAGAAGAGACCCAGTACTTC. Protein product: CAISAGGGTEETQYF.

This clonotype was seen repeatedly, ten times or more. The rearrangement joins TRBV7-6 to TRBJ2-3; a possible D gene is TRBD2 (6 bases). The length of the CDR3 is 14 residues. Germline V gene sequence: CDR1 SGHVS, CDR2 FNYEAQ. V was cut by 1 base and J by 8 bases, with 13 bases left in between. This chain's CDR3 is CASSLDGGTGTQYF. CDR3 nucleotide sequence: TGTGCCAGCAGCTTAGACGGGGGAACGGGTACGCAGTATTTT.

This clonotype has a count of ten or more. The rearrangement joins TRBV20-1 to TRBJ2-7; the match to TRBD1 covers 7 bases. CDR1 and CDR2 from the germline V gene are DFQATT and SNEGSKA (reference sequence). The CDR3 length is 12 residues. Trimming took 4 bases from V and 7 from J; bases not matched to a gene: 7. CDR3 sequence (DNA): TGCAGTGCTACTAGGGACAGTTGGGAGCAGTACTTC. Protein product: CSATRDSWEQYF.

This clonotype occurred many times. CDR3 nucleotides: TGCAGTGCTAGACATGGACAGTTTATGTTGGAGACCCAGTACTTC. Residues: CSARHGQFMLETQYF. The chain is built from TRBV20-1 and TRBJ2-5, with D tentatively TRBD1 (6 bases). CDR1 is DFQATT, CDR2 SNEGSKA, per germline (reference sequence). The CDR3 has 15 residues. V was cut by 2 bases and J by 5 bases, with 18 bases left in between.

This clonotype was recorded many times. Here the CDR3 DNA reads TGTGCCAGCTCACCACCGGTGGACACCTCCGGGTCAGATACGCAGTATTTT. The encoded protein is CASSPPVDTSGSDTQYF. The chain uses TRBV18 and TRBJ2-3; possibly TRBD1 for D (5 bases). Germline V lookup: CDR1 KGHSH, CDR2 LQKENI. The CDR3 length is 17 residues. Trimming pared 0 bases from V and 4 bases from J, leaving 17 bases between.

This clonotype was counted ten times or more. DNA of the CDR3: TGTGCCAGCAGCGTGGGACAGACTCGGGGGGAGCTGTTTTTT. This sequence encodes CASSVGQTRGELFF. This rearrangement joins TRBV6-1 to TRBJ2-2, with 7 positions matching TRBD1. The ends lost 6 bases at V and 8 bases at J; junction bases unmatched: 9. This CDR3 is 14 amino acids long. Germline V CDR1 and CDR2: MNHNS, SASEGT.

As to this clonotype: A much larger clone sits a single nucleotide away, making a read error possible. The genes are TRBV24-1 and TRBJ2-1, with D perhaps being TRBD1 or TRBD2 (5 bases each). The germline gives CDR1 KGHDR, CDR2 SFDVKD. The CDR3 totals 16 residues. Trimming took 5 bases from V and 9 from J, leaving 22 bases between them. In nucleotides, the CDR3 is TGTGCCACCAGTGCCGGGACCACGACGGTCGTCATTGAGCAGTTCTTC. Its protein is CATSAGTTTVVIEQFF.

Details on this clonotype: A single base separates this from a much larger clone, so it may be a read error. The rearrangement uses TRBV11-2 and TRBJ1-2; 9 bases line up with TRBD1. CDR3 size: 14 residues. Looked up from germline, CDR1 is SGHAT and CDR2 is FQNNGV. DNA for the CDR3: TGTGCCAGCAGCAGGGACAGGGCAACACATGGCTACTCCTTC. This codes for CASSRDRATHGYSF. Combining the CDR3 with reference TRBV11-2 and TRBJ1-2 gives the whole variable domain EAGVAQSPRYKIIEKRQSVAFWCNPISGHATLYWYQQILGQGPKLLIQFQNNGVVDDSQLPKDRFSAERLKGVDSTLKIQPAKLEDSAVYLCASSRDRATHGYSFGSGTRLTVV.

V usage is TRBV7-9 and J usage is TRBJ1-2; D gene unclear. Germline CDR1 SEHNR, CDR2 FQNEAQ (reference sequence). V was trimmed by 5 bases and J by 8 bases, leaving 12 bases between them. This CDR3 comprises 12 residues. The CDR3 DNA sequence: TGTGCCAGCAGCCCCGATTTGGGCGGCTACACCTTC. Encoded protein: CASSPDLGGYTF.

This clonotype showed up just a few times. The chain has TRBV7-2 and TRBJ2-1; no clear D gene. Per the germline V gene, CDR1 is SGHTA and CDR2 is FQGNSA. V was shortened by 8 bases and J by 9 bases, with 8 bases between the two germline ends. CDR3 length: 10 residues. The CDR3: CASGSREQFF. CDR3 DNA sequence: TGTGCCAGCGGCAGCCGTGAGCAGTTCTTC.

This clonotype has at least ten counts. The J gene is TRBJ2-3, the V gene TRBV30; 9 positions match TRBD1. Germline V gives CDR1 GTSNPN, CDR2 SVGIG (reference sequence). The J segment lost 5 bases and the V segment lost 1 base, leaving 7 bases of the junction unmatched. The CDR3 is 15 residues long. The CDR3 coding sequence is TGTGCCTGGAGTGACTCGGGACAGGGATTAGATACGCAGTATTTT. Its protein product is CAWSDSGQGLDTQYF. The full variable domain, its missing parts supplied by reference TRBV30 and TRBJ2-3, is SQTIHQWPATLVQPVGSPLSLECTVEGTSNPNLYWYRQAAGRGLQLLFYSVGIGQISSEVPQNLSASRPQDRQFILSSKKLLLSDSGFYLCAWSDSGQGLDTQYFGPGTRLTVL.

This clonotype was found many times. V and J are TRBV27 and TRBJ2-3, with 11 bases matching TRBD2. Germline V CDR1 and CDR2: MNHEY, SMNVEV (reference sequence). J was trimmed by 4 bases and V by 5 bases; bases with no gene match: 8. This CDR3 comprises 16 residues. CDR3 nucleotides: TGTGCCAGCAGTCCGTTAGCGGGGGGGCGATCAGATACGCAGTATTTT. It yields the protein CASSPLAGGRSDTQYF.

This clonotype has just a few counts. For the CDR3, the DNA is TGTGCCAGCAGCCCACTGGGACTAGTGGAGGATGAGCAGTTCTTC. Protein product: CASSPLGLVEDEQFF. The chain couples TRBV11-2 to TRBJ2-1, with TRBD2 matching over 8 bases. This CDR3 spans 15 amino acids. With 5 bases clipped from V and 8 bases from J, the junction kept 11 bases outside the gene matches. Germline-derived CDR1 and CDR2 are SGHAT and FQNNGV.

The rearrangement joins TRBV9 to TRBJ2-1, with D possibly TRBD2 on 5 matching bases. This CDR3 has 16 residues. The V gene's germline CDR1 is SGDLS and CDR2 YYNGEE. The V gene lost 4 bases and the J gene lost 7 bases, with 21 bases spanning the gap. The CDR3: CASSLGPGSVSNEQFF. The CDR3 DNA is TGTGCCAGCAGCCTCGGACCGGGGTCCGTTTCAAATGAGCAGTTCTTC.

The rearrangement joins TRBV7-2 to TRBJ2-7; 8 bases agree with TRBD1. Trimming at V came to 5 bases and at J to 3 bases, leaving 9 bases not matched to a gene. The germline V gene encodes CDR1 SGHTA and CDR2 FQGNSA. The CDR3 runs to 15 residues. Written as DNA, the CDR3 is TGTGCCAGCAGCGTACTCAGGGGGCTTCGCTACGAGCAGTACTTC. Translating it yields CASSVLRGLRYEQYF.

This clonotype was recorded at least ten times. The J gene is TRBJ1-3, the V gene TRBV4-2; tentative D call: TRBD1 (5 bases). CDR1 and CDR2 from the germline V gene are LGHNA and YNFKEQ. CDR3 length: 16 residues. Trimming cost V 8 bases and J 0 bases, with 17 bases left between them. The CDR3 protein is CASARAGIFSGNTIYF. The CDR3 DNA sequence: TGTGCCAGCGCCCGGGCAGGGATCTTCTCTGGAAACACCATATATTTT.

The gene calls are TRBV15 and TRBJ1-1; D possibly corresponds to TRBD1 (5 bases). This CDR3 is 14 amino acids long. Trimming took 5 bases from V and 4 from J, leaving 14 bases between them. The germline CDR1 and CDR2 sequences are LNHNV and YYDKDF (reference sequence). The CDR3 DNA follows: TGTGCCACCAGCCCCGTTTCGGGGGTCACTGAAGCTTTCTTT. Amino acids: CATSPVSGVTEAFF. Full variable domain (rest looked up from reference TRBV15 and TRBJ1-1): DAMVIQNPRYQVTQFGKPVTLSCSQTLNHNVMYWYQQKSSQAPKLLFHYYDKDFNNEADTPDNFQSRRPNTSFCFLDIRSPGLGDTAMYLCATSPVSGVTEAFFGQGTRLTVV.

This clonotype was observed many times. The rearrangement uses TRBV11-2 and TRBJ2-5; D possibly corresponds to TRBD1 (5 bases). The CDR3 sequence is 14 residues long. V lost 1 base and J lost 4, with 10 bases in between. Germline V gene lookup returns CDR1 SGHAT and CDR2 FQNNGV. The CDR3 DNA is TGTGCCAGCAGCTTAGGCAGGGTTTCAGAGACCCAGTACTTC. It yields the protein CASSLGRVSETQYF.

This clonotype was counted a few times. The chain links TRBV5-1 to TRBJ1-4, with D hard to call. Germline V gene lookup returns CDR1 SGHRS and CDR2 YFSETQ. The CDR3 sequence is 14 residues long. Trimming left V 0 bases short and J 4 bases short, with 7 bases between. The CDR3 reads CASSLGTDNEKLFF. The CDR3, as DNA: TGCGCCAGCAGCTTGGGGACGGATAATGAAAAACTGTTTTTT.

This clonotype appeared many times. The chain joins TRBV6-5 to TRBJ1-4; no clear D. Trimming stripped 2 bases from V and 8 bases from J, with 15 bases between. Per the germline V gene, CDR1 is MNHEY and CDR2 is SVGAGI. This CDR3 is 15 amino acids long. CDR3 in DNA: TGTGCCAGCAGTTACAGCCCGCGATCGGGGGAAAAACTGTTTTTT. This gives the protein CASSYSPRSGEKLFF.

This clonotype was detected ten times or more. The chain links TRBV4-1 to TRBJ2-5; D unresolved. Germline V gene sequence: CDR1 MGHRA, CDR2 YSYEKL. Trimming shortened V by 2 bases and J by 1 base, and 17 bases separated the two germline ends. The CDR3 covers 17 residues. DNA for the CDR3: TGCGCCAGCAGCCAACGTGTCGGATGGACGCCCCAAGAGACCCAGTACTTC. Encoded protein: CASSQRVGWTPQETQYF.